These 28 T cell receptor beta chains were all obtained from the same sample, sequenced in a study of beta chain features in type 1 diabetes (dated by TCRdb to 2016 to 2018). Library preparation was by the immunoSEQ multiplex PCR assay. The entire amount of isolated RNA was reverse transcribed using the High Capacity cDNA Reverse Transcription Kit, so the sequenced TCRB transcripts were expressed ones. TCRdb took over this immuneACCESS table, retaining in-frame rearrangements with V and J assigned. Such tables are incomplete; in checked studies, under half of the missing clones stem from an unresolved V gene, and the remainder is unexplained. For this sample the table gives under 950,000 clones, of which about a sixth were detected only once. In total, the top ten clones hold 0.023% of the sample. Sequenced material: naive CD4+ T cells from blood. The cell subset or site label on this specimen signifies: true naive CD4+ T cells. The receptor source for this set is a woman aged 18-29 years in good health.

This clone has just a few counts. The chain links TRBV7-2 to TRBJ2-1; 7 bases line up with TRBD2. Looked up from germline, CDR1 is SGHTA and CDR2 is FQGNSA. The V gene end was trimmed by 3 bases and the J gene end by 9 bases; junction bases not matched to a gene: 14. The CDR3 totals 16 residues. The CDR3 protein is CASSFIGTTPSGEQFF. The CDR3 DNA reads TGTGCCAGCAGCTTTATCGGGACTACTCCAAGTGGTGAGCAGTTCTTC. Full variable domain (missing parts from reference TRBV7-2 and TRBJ2-1): GAGVSQSPSNKVTEKGKDVELRCDPISGHTALYWYRQSLGQGLEFLIYFQGNSAPDKSGLPSDRFSAERTGGSVSTLTIQRTQQEDSAVYLCASSFIGTTPSGEQFFGPGTRLTVL.

The chain is built from TRBV19 and TRBJ2-7; D may match TRBD1 or TRBD2 (5 bases each). The CDR3 contains 13 residues. V lost 10 bases and J lost 6, with 19 bases in between. Germline V gives CDR1 LNHDA, CDR2 SQIVND (reference sequence). In DNA form, the CDR3 reads TGTGCCACCCGGCGAGGGGCCAATGGCGAGCAGTACTTC. Encoded protein: CATRRGANGEQYF.

The chain joins TRBV5-6 to TRBJ1-5; a weak D match, TRBD1 (5 bases). Germline V CDR1 and CDR2: SGHDT, YYEEEE. The CDR3 extends over 15 amino acids. Between the trimmed V and J ends, which lost 0 bases and 9 bases, there was a span of 16 bases. CDR3 protein: CASSLGQTQSRPQHF. The CDR3 nucleotides read TGTGCCAGCAGCTTGGGACAGACTCAATCACGGCCCCAGCATTTT.

This sequence joins TRBV19 and TRBJ2-2, with D uncertain. The V gene's germline CDR1 is LNHDA and CDR2 SQIVND (reference sequence). Trimming stripped 3 bases from V and 1 base from J, with 6 bases between. CDR3 length equals 14 residues. DNA of the CDR3: TGTGCCAGTAGTATTGTAGTGAACACCGGGGAGCTGTTTTTT. Protein: CASSIVVNTGELFF.

V usage is TRBV7-9 and J usage is TRBJ1-3; possible D gene TRBD1, 5 bases. In germline, CDR1 is SEHNR, CDR2 FQNEAQ (reference sequence). CDR3 length: 16 amino acids. Deletions cut 0 bases from V and 0 bases from J, with 9 bases between. Written as DNA, the CDR3 is TGTGCCAGCAGCTTAGCCGGGGGGAGCTCTGGAAACACCATATATTTT. Encoded protein: CASSLAGGSSGNTIYF.

V usage is TRBV5-1 and J usage is TRBJ2-3; tentatively, D is TRBD2 (6 bases). The CDR3 is 14 amino acids. CDR1 is SGHRS, CDR2 YFSETQ, per germline. The germline V and J ends were trimmed by 0 bases and 4 bases, with 9 bases remaining between them. DNA for the CDR3: TGCGCCAGCAGCTTGGCTAGCGCCTCAGATACGCAGTATTTT. Protein sequence: CASSLASASDTQYF.

The chain couples TRBV11-3 to TRBJ2-1; unclear D gene. Per germline, CDR1 SGHNT and CDR2 YENEEA. The CDR3 contains 14 residues. V shed 4 bases and J shed 7 bases, with 14 bases lying between them. This CDR3 is CASSSSHRRNEQFF. CDR3 bases: TGTGCCAGCAGCTCGAGTCACCGGCGGAATGAGCAGTTCTTC.

The genes are TRBV5-4 and TRBJ1-1, with unresolved D. The CDR3 is 18 amino acids. Germline V gene data show CDR1 as SGHNT and CDR2 as YYREEE (reference sequence). Trimming shortened V by 4 bases and J by 1 base, and 23 bases separated the two germline ends. This CDR3 reads CASSLSTHPDRRNTEAFF. The CDR3 coding sequence is TGTGCCAGCAGCCTTTCCACACACCCTGACCGGAGGAACACTGAAGCTTTCTTT. The full variable domain, in which reference TRBV5-4 and TRBJ1-1 provide the parts outside the CDR3, is ETGVTQSPTHLIKTRGQQVTLRCSSQSGHNTVSWYQQALGQGPQFIFQYYREEENGRGNFPPRFSGLQFPNYSSELNVNALELDDSALYLCASSLSTHPDRRNTEAFFGQGTRLTVV.

This clone was counted a few times. V gene TRBV5-1 combines with J gene TRBJ2-7; 13 bases are a match to TRBD2. The germline CDR1 and CDR2 sequences are SGHRS and YFSETQ. The CDR3 totals 15 residues. Trimming cost V 4 bases and J 3 bases; bases outside gene matches: 4. The CDR3 DNA follows: TGCGCCAGCAGCCTAGGGACTAGCGGGAACTACGAGCAGTACTTC. Translation: CASSLGTSGNYEQYF.

CDR3 sequence reads: CASSPRLAGGWRQYF. The CDR3 region has the DNA TGTGCCAGCAGCCCTCGACTAGCGGGAGGTTGGAGGCAGTACTTC. The V gene is TRBV7-2, the J gene TRBJ2-7; 13 bases are a match to TRBD2. The CDR3 length is 15 residues. Trimming took 5 bases from V and 9 from J; bases not matched to a gene: 10. Germline V gene sequence: CDR1 SGHTA, CDR2 FQGNSA.

This chain links TRBV28 with TRBJ2-6; TRBD1 is a possible D gene (5 bases). Germline-derived CDR1 and CDR2 are MDHEN and SYDVKM. CDR3 length equals 16 residues. V was shortened by 6 bases and J by 0 bases, with 12 bases between the two germline ends. In DNA form, the CDR3 reads TGTGCCAGCAGACAGGCGGCCACCTCTGGGGCCAACGTCCTGACTTTC. It specifies CASRQAATSGANVLTF.

The chain employs TRBV28 and TRBJ1-2; 8 nucleotides match TRBD1. Germline values: CDR1 MDHEN, CDR2 SYDVKM. This CDR3 comprises 13 residues. The J segment lost 6 bases and the V segment lost 7 bases, leaving 7 bases of the junction unmatched. CDR3 sequence: CASTRDRNHGYTF. Here the CDR3 DNA reads TGTGCCAGCACCCGGGACAGGAACCATGGCTACACCTTC.

As regards this clone: Within the sample, other DNA sequences also encode this same CDR3. This chain uses TRBV18 with TRBJ1-1; no firm D call. The CDR3 runs 13 residues. CDR1 is KGHSH and CDR2 is LQKENI in the germline V gene. The germline V and J ends were trimmed by 3 bases and 1 base, with 6 bases remaining between them. The CDR3 region is CASSPGPNTEAFF. For the CDR3, the DNA is TGTGCCAGCTCACCCGGACCGAACACTGAAGCTTTCTTT.

The chain joins TRBV28 to TRBJ2-1, with 8 bases matching TRBD2. This CDR3 has 16 amino acids. CDR1 and CDR2 from the germline V gene are MDHEN and SYDVKM. J gave up 0 bases and V 5 bases, and 6 bases lay outside the gene matches. The CDR3 region is CASSSPGTSSYNEQFF. The CDR3, as DNA: TGTGCCAGCAGTAGCCCCGGGACTAGCTCCTACAATGAGCAGTTCTTC.

This clone was observed a handful of times. The chain has TRBV5-1 and TRBJ1-2; 7 bases align to TRBD1. CDR1 and CDR2 from the germline V gene are SGHRS and YFSETQ. This CDR3 is 13 amino acids long. The junction had 6 bases not matched to a gene; V was cut back by 4 bases and J by 6 bases. In DNA form, the CDR3 reads TGCGCCAGCAGCGATCCGGGACAGCATGGCTACACCTTC. It encodes CASSDPGQHGYTF.

In its sample, this clone was seen a few times. The rearrangement links TRBV15 to TRBJ2-3, with TRBD2 matching 11 bases. This CDR3 has 18 amino acids. V gave up 0 bases and J gave up 0 bases; unmatched junction bases: 5. Germline V gives CDR1 LNHNV, CDR2 YYDKDF (reference sequence). DNA for the CDR3: TGTGCCACCAGCAGAGATCTTAGCGGGAGGGGTAGCACAGATACGCAGTATTTT. Encoded protein: CATSRDLSGRGSTDTQYF.

J is TRBJ2-2 and V is TRBV11-1; the D is unclear. Trimming shortened V by 5 bases and J by 6 bases, and 16 bases separated the two germline ends. The CDR3 consists of 15 residues. In germline, CDR1 is SGHAT, CDR2 FQDESV (reference sequence). The CDR3 loop is CASSPPVRRPGELFF. For the CDR3, the DNA is TGTGCCAGCAGCCCTCCGGTCCGCCGTCCCGGGGAGCTGTTTTTT.

The V and J genes are TRBV6-6 and TRBJ2-7; 10 bases are shared with TRBD1. Germline CDR1 reads MNHNY; CDR2 reads SVGAGI (reference sequence). V shed 6 bases, J shed 7 bases, and the junction held 9 bases outside the gene matches. The CDR3 runs to 14 residues. The CDR3 sequence: CASRDRGMSGEQYF. In DNA, the CDR3 is TGTGCCAGCAGGGACAGGGGGATGTCTGGAGAGCAGTACTTC.

This clone was counted a few times. The chain links TRBV7-3 to TRBJ2-5; D unclear. Germline V gives CDR1 SGHTA, CDR2 FQGTGA. The CDR3 totals 13 residues. The V gene lost 2 bases and the J gene lost 7 bases, with 11 bases spanning the gap. The CDR3 here is CASSLGVDGTQYF. The CDR3 coding sequence is TGTGCCAGCAGCTTAGGGGTGGACGGGACCCAGTACTTC.

This clone was observed a few times. The chain has TRBV28 and TRBJ2-1; 7 bases line up with TRBD1. The CDR3 contains 12 residues. Germline V lookup: CDR1 MDHEN, CDR2 SYDVKM. V trimming: 6 bases; J trimming: 8 bases; junction bases outside the gene matches: 4. CDR3 DNA sequence: TGTGCCAGCAGCCAAAGGGGGCATGAGCAGTTCTTC. Residues: CASSQRGHEQFF. The full variable domain, rest sourced from reference TRBV28 and TRBJ2-1, is DVKVTQSSRYLVKRTGEKVFLECVQDMDHENMFWYRQDPGLGLRLIYFSYDVKMKEKGDIPEGYSVSREKKERFSLILESASTNQTSMYLCASSQRGHEQFFGPGTRLTVL.

The chain joins TRBV5-1 to TRBJ2-5, with TRBD2 identical over 7 bases. J gave up 4 bases and V 2 bases, and 14 bases lay outside the gene matches. Germline CDR1 is SGHRS and CDR2 is YFSETQ. This CDR3 has 17 amino acids. In DNA, the CDR3 is TGCGCCAGCAGCTTTGGATTGCGGGAGCGAGGTCGAGAGACCCAGTACTTC. As protein: CASSFGLRERGRETQYF.

This clone was seen a few times. The chain employs TRBV18 and TRBJ2-3; weak D call: TRBD2 (5 bases). Deletions cut 6 bases from V and 3 bases from J, with 13 bases between. This CDR3 is built from 14 residues. Germline V gene data show CDR1 as KGHSH and CDR2 as LQKENI. The CDR3, as DNA: TGTGCCAGCTCCCTACTAGATTCTACAGATACGCAGTATTTT. It codes for CASSLLDSTDTQYF. Based on the CDR3 plus reference TRBV18 and TRBJ2-3, the full variable domain is NAGVMQNPRHLVRRRGQEARLRCSPMKGHSHVYWYRQLPEEGLKFMVYLQKENIIDESGMPKERFSAEFPKEGPSILRIQQVVRGDSAAYFCASSLLDSTDTQYFGPGTRLTVL.

This clone turned up a few times. The J gene is TRBJ1-2, the V gene TRBV5-6; 7 bases agree with TRBD1. Germline V lookup: CDR1 SGHDT, CDR2 YYEEEE. This CDR3 contains 14 residues. The ends lost 4 bases at V and 5 bases at J; junction bases unmatched: 8. CDR3 nucleotides: TGTGCCAGCAGCCCGGGACAGCGCCCTTATGGCTACACCTTC. Translating it yields CASSPGQRPYGYTF.

This clone was counted between two and nine times. This chain joins TRBV10-3 and TRBJ2-7; D remains ambiguous. CDR1 is ENHRY, CDR2 SYGVKD, per germline. Trimming stripped 3 bases from V and 4 bases from J, with 13 bases between. The CDR3 loop spans 14 amino acids. CDR3: CAISDRGLHYEQYF. The CDR3 nucleotides read TGTGCCATCAGTGACCGCGGTCTCCATTACGAGCAGTACTTC.

As for this clone: At the DNA level, this CDR3 is encoded by other sequences in the same sample as well. This sequence joins TRBV18 and TRBJ2-7; D perhaps matches TRBD2 (7 bases). Trimming pared 0 bases from V and 6 bases from J, leaving 9 bases between. The CDR3 length is 13 residues. Germline V CDR1 and CDR2: KGHSH, LQKENI. CDR3 sequence reads: CASSPPGGGEQYF. The CDR3 DNA is TGTGCCAGCTCACCACCAGGGGGGGGCGAGCAGTACTTC.

The DNA of the CDR3 is TGTGCCAGCAGCTTAGGTGGGACTAGGGGAGAGACCCAGTACTTC. Translated, it gives CASSLGGTRGETQYF. The chain links TRBV7-8 to TRBJ2-5; 8 positions match TRBD2. J lost 4 bases, V lost 1 base, and 5 bases had no gene match. CDR1 SGHVS and CDR2 FQNEAQ come from the germline V gene. The length of the CDR3 is 15 residues.

The gene calls are TRBV9 and TRBJ2-7; 8 bases fit TRBD2. Germline CDR1 is SGDLS and CDR2 is YYNGEE. V shed 0 bases, J shed 7 bases, and the junction held 12 bases outside the gene matches. CDR3 size: 16 residues. The CDR3 DNA reads as TGTGCCAGCAGCGTAGGGATTAGCGGGGCGGTCGGTGAGCAGTACTTC. Translation: CASSVGISGAVGEQYF.

The CDR3 DNA follows: TGTGCCAGCAGCCACCGGGATGAAAAACTGTTTTTT. Protein sequence: CASSHRDEKLFF. The chain couples TRBV7-9 to TRBJ1-4; D unclear. Trimming took off 5 bases at V and 6 bases at J, with 7 bases between the two ends. Germline-derived CDR1 and CDR2 are SEHNR and FQNEAQ (reference sequence). CDR3 size: 12 residues.